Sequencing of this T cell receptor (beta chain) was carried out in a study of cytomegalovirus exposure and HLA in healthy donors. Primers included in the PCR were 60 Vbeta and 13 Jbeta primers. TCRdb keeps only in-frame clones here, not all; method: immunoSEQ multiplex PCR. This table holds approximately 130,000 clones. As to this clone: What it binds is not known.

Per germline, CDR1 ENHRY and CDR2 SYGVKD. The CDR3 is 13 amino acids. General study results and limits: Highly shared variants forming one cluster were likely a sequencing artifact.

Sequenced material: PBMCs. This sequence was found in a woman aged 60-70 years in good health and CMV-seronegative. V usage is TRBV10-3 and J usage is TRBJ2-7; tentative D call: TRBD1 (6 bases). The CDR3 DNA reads TGTGCAAGCACAGGGAAGGTTGCCTACGAGCAGTACTTC. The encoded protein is CASTGKVAYEQYF.